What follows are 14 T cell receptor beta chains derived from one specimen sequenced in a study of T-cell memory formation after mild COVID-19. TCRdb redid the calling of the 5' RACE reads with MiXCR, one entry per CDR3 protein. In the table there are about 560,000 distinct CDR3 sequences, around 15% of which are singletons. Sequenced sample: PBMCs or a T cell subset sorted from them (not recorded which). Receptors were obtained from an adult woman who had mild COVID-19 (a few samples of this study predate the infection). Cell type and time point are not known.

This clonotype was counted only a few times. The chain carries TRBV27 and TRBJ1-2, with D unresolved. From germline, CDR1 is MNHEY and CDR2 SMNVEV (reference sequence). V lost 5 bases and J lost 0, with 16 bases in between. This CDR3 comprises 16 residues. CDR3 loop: CASSPQLLESNYGYTF. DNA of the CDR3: TGTGCCAGCAGTCCACAGTTGTTGGAGTCTAACTATGGCTACACCTTC.

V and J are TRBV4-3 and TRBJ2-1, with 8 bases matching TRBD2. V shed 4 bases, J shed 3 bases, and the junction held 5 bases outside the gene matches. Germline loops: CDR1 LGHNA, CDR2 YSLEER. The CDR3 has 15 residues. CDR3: CASSRSGGGYNEQFF. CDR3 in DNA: TGCGCCAGCAGCCGCAGCGGGGGAGGCTACAATGAGCAGTTCTTC.

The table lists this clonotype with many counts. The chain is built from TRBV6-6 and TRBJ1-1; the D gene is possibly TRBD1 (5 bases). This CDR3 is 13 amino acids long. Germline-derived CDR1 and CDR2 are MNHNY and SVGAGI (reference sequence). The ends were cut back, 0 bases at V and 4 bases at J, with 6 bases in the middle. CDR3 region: CASSYSRGTEAFF. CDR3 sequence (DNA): TGTGCCAGCAGTTACTCGAGGGGCACTGAAGCTTTCTTT.

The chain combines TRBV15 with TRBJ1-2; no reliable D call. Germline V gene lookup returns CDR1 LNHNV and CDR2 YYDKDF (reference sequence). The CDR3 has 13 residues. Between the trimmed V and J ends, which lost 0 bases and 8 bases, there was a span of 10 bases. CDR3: CATSRDRGEGYTF. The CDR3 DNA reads TGTGCCACCAGCAGAGATCGTGGGGAGGGCTACACCTTC. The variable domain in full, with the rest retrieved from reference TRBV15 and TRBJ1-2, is DAMVIQNPRYQVTQFGKPVTLSCSQTLNHNVMYWYQQKSSQAPKLLFHYYDKDFNNEADTPDNFQSRRPNTSFCFLDIRSPGLGDTAMYLCATSRDRGEGYTFGSGTRLTVV.

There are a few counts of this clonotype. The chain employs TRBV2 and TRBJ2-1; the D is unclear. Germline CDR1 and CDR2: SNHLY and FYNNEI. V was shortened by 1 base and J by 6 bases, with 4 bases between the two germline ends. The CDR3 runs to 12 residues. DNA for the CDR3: TGTGCCAGCAGTGAAGGTCTCAATGAGCAGTTCTTC. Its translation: CASSEGLNEQFF.

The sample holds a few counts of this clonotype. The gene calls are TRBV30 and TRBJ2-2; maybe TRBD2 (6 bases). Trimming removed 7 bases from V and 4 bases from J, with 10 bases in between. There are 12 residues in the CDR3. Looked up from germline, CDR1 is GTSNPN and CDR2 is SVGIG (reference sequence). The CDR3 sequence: CALDGGTGELFF. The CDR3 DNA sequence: TGTGCCTTGGACGGGGGCACCGGGGAGCTGTTTTTT.

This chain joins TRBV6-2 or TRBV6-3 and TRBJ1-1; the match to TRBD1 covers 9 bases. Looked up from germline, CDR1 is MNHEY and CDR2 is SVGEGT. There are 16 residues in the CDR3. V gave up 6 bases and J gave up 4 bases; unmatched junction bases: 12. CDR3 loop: CASSFLGQGKRTEAFF. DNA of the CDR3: TGTGCCAGCAGCTTCCTAGGACAGGGGAAACGCACTGAAGCTTTCTTT.

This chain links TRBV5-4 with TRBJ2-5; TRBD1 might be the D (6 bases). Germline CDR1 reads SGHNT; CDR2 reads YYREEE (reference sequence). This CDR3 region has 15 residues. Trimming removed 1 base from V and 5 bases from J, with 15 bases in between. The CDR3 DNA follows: TGTGCCAGCAGCTTGCTCACAGGGCTGGTTGAGACCCAGTACTTC. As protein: CASSLLTGLVETQYF.

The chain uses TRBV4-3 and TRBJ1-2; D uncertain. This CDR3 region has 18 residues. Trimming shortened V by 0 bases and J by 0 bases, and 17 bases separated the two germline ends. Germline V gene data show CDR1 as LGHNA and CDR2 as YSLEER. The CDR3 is CASSQDFGGPTSNYGYTF. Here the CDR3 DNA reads TGCGCCAGCAGCCAAGATTTTGGAGGCCCTACCTCTAACTATGGCTACACCTTC.

CDR3 residues: CASSDWGDDTYNSPLHF. The DNA for the CDR3 is TGTGCCAGCAGTGATTGGGGAGATGACACATATAATTCACCCCTCCACTTT. The chain carries TRBV2 and TRBJ1-6, with D uncertain. The germline CDR1 and CDR2 sequences are SNHLY and FYNNEI. The length of the CDR3 is 17 residues. Between the trimmed V and J ends, which lost 3 bases and 4 bases, there was a span of 16 bases.

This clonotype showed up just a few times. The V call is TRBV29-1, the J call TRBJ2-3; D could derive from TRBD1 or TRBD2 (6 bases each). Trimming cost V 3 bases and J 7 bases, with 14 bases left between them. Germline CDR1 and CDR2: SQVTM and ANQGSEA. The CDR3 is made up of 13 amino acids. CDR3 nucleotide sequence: TGCAGCGTTGATGCCGGGGGCGCATATACGCAGTATTTT. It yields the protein CSVDAGGAYTQYF.

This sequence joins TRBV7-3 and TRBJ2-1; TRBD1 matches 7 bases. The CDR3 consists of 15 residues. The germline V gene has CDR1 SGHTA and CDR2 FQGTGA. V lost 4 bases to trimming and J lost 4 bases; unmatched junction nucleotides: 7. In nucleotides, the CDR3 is TGTGCCAGCAGCTCGGGACAGCTACCGTACAATGAGCAGTTCTTC. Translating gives CASSSGQLPYNEQFF.

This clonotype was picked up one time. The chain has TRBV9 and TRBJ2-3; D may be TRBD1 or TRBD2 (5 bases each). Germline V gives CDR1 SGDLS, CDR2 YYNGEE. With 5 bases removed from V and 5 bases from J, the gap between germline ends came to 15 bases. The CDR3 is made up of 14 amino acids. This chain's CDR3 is CASSPGRNLDTQYF. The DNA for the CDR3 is TGTGCCAGCAGTCCGGGACGGAATTTAGATACGCAGTATTTT.

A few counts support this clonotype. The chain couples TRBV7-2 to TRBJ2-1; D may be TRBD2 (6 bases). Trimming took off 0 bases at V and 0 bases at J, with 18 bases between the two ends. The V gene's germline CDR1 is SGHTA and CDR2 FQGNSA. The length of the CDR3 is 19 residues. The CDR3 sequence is CASSLAVAEPSSSYNEQFF. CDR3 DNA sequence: TGTGCCAGCAGCTTAGCGGTAGCGGAGCCCTCCAGCTCCTACAATGAGCAGTTCTTC.